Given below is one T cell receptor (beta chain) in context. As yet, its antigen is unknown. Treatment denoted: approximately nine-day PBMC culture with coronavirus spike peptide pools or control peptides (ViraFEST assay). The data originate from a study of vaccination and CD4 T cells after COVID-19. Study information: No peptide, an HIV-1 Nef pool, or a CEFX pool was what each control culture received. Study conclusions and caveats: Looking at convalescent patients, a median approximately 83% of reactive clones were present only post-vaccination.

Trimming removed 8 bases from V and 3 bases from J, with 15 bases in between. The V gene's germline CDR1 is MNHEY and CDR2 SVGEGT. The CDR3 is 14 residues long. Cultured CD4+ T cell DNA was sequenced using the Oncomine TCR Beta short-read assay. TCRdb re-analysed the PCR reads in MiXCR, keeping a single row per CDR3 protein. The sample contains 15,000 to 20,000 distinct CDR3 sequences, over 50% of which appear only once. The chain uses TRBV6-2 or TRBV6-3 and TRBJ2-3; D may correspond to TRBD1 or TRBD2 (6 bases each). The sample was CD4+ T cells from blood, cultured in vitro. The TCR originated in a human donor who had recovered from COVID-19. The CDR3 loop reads CASGHQGRTDTQYF. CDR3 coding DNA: TGTGCCAGCGGCCATCAGGGGAGGACAGATACGCAGTATTTT.